A selection of T cell receptor beta chains follows, all from one sample in a study of T cell changes during pregnancy in multiple sclerosis. Only in-frame clones appear in the TCRdb table, and some are missing; sequencing was by immunoSEQ multiplex PCR. There are 70,000 to 95,000 clones in the sample; about nine tenths occur only once, and 0.47% lies in the top ten. The starting material was CD4+ T cells from peripheral blood mononuclear cells, obtained in the second trimester of pregnancy. These receptors came from a female donor with multiple sclerosis, enrolled in a pregnancy study. The CDR3 runs from the conserved cysteine through the conserved F or W. Each record gives: J gene, clone size, D gene, V gene, CDR3 DNA, CDR3 protein. The D gene is left open where the match is weak. Clone size is given for some rows only: seen once, a few or many times, or a class if the clone is expanded.

>TRBJ2-2|-|-|TRBV5-1
TGCGCCAGCAGCTTGACAGGCCAAAAAGGCGGGGAGCTGTTTTTT
CASSLTGQKGGELFF
>TRBJ1-2|-|-|TRBV14
TGTGCCAGCAGCCAAGATCGGTTCGGTGGCTACACCTTC
CASSQDRFGGYTF
>TRBJ2-7|-|TRBD2|TRBV14
TGTGCCAGCAGCCTCTCTGTGGGGGGGGTGACCCGCTACGAGCAGTACTTC
CASSLSVGGVTRYEQYF
>TRBJ2-3|-|TRBD2|TRBV9
TGTGCCAGCAGCACCTCGGGAGGGAGCACAGATACGCAGTATTTT
CASSTSGGSTDTQYF
>TRBJ2-2|-|TRBD2|TRBV4-1
TGCGCCAGCAGCCACCGAACGGGAGGGGCCCAGCTGAACACCGGGGAGCTGTTTTTT
CASSHRTGGAQLNTGELFF
>TRBJ1-2|-|-|TRBV6-5
TGTGCCAGCAGTTTTTCAGGGGCGAGGCTTGGCTACACCTTC
CASSFSGARLGYTF
>TRBJ1-1|-|TRBD1|TRBV28
TGTGCCAGCAGTTTGGACAGGGTGAACACTGAAGCTTTCTTT
CASSLDRVNTEAFF
>TRBJ2-3|-|TRBD1|TRBV18
TGTGCCAGCTCAGCCGGGACAGGGGACACAGATACGCAGTATTTT
CASSAGTGDTDTQYF
>TRBJ1-2|-|-|TRBV5-6
TGTGCCAGCAGCTCAGAACCTAACTATGGCTACACCTTC
CASSSEPNYGYTF
>TRBJ1-1|once|-|TRBV20-1
TGCAGTGCTAGAGTCGACACTGAAGCTTTCTTT
CSARVDTEAFF
>TRBJ2-7|-|-|TRBV6-1
TGTGCCAGCAGGGCCTCTTCCCACTACGAGCAGTACTTC
CASRASSHYEQYF
>TRBJ1-2|-|-|TRBV2
TGTGCCAGCAAAGGCGGGTTTTTCTATGGCTACACCTTC
CASKGGFFYGYTF
>TRBJ2-6|-|-|TRBV11-2
TGTGCCAGCAGCTCAGGGCTTCTGGGGGCCAACGTCCTGACTTTC
CASSSGLLGANVLTF
>TRBJ2-7|-|-|TRBV5-1
TGCGCCAGCAGCTACCCGAGCTACGAGCAGTACTTC
CASSYPSYEQYF
>TRBJ2-5|-|-|TRBV5-1
TGCGCCAGCAGCTTCACCCGGGACTCTGGCCAAGAGACCCAGTACTTC
CASSFTRDSGQETQYF
>TRBJ1-2|once|-|TRBV5-1
TGCGCCAGCAGCTTGGAACTAAGCTATGGCTACACCTTC
CASSLELSYGYTF
>TRBJ2-1|-|TRBD2|TRBV29-1
TGCAGCGTTGACGGTAGCGGGACTGTTGAGCAGTTCTTC
CSVDGSGTVEQFF
>TRBJ1-3|-|-|TRBV19
TGTGCCAGTCAAGACAGGTACACTGGAAACACCATATATTTT
CASQDRYTGNTIYF
>TRBJ2-3|once|TRBD2|TRBV18
TGTGCCAGCTCACCACCACCGGGAGGAGATACGCAGTATTTT
CASSPPPGGDTQYF
>TRBJ1-2|-|TRBD1|TRBV15
TGTGCCACCAGCAGAGACACAGGGGGTTATGGCTACACCTTC
CATSRDTGGYGYTF
>TRBJ2-6|-|TRBD2|TRBV29-1
TGCAGCGTTCGGACTAGCGTTCGACCTGGGGCCAACGTCCTGACTTTC
CSVRTSVRPGANVLTF
>TRBJ2-1|-|TRBD1|TRBV4-3
TGCGCCAGCAGCCGCTTGACTCCAGGGGGTGGCAATGAGCAGTTCTTC
CASSRLTPGGGNEQFF
>TRBJ1-1|-|-|TRBV5-1
TGCGCCAGCAGCTTGGTGGGCGGGATGAACACTGAAGCTTTCTTT
CASSLVGGMNTEAFF
>TRBJ1-3|-|-|TRBV5-6
TGTGCCAGCAGCTGGGCGAATGGAGGGCCTGGAAACACCATATATTTT
CASSWANGGPGNTIYF
>TRBJ2-3|-|-|TRBV14
TGTGCCAGCAGCCCTTTAAGCACAGATACGCAGTATTTT
CASSPLSTDTQYF
>TRBJ1-4|-|-|TRBV5-5
TGTGCCAGCAGCGACCGAAGCGCTAATGAAAAACTGTTTTTT
CASSDRSANEKLFF
>TRBJ2-1|-|TRBD1|TRBV2
TGTGCCAGCAGTCGGGACAGGTCTTACAATGAGCAGTTCTTC
CASSRDRSYNEQFF
>TRBJ1-1|-|TRBD1|TRBV6-5
TGTGCCACTGGGACAGGGGTGGCGAACACTGAAGCTTTCTTT
CATGTGVANTEAFF
>TRBJ1-1|-|TRBD1|TRBV19
TGTGCCAGTAGGACTTTGGACAGGGTTAAGGCTGAAGCTTTCTTT
CASRTLDRVKAEAFF
>TRBJ2-7|-|TRBD2|TRBV9
TGTGCCAGCAGCATCGGGACTAGCGGGACGTACGAGCAGTACTTC
CASSIGTSGTYEQYF
>TRBJ1-4|-|-|TRBV7-2
TGTGCCAGCAGCTTAGAGGCAGGGCGGGAAAAACTGTTTTTT
CASSLEAGREKLFF
>TRBJ2-1|-|-|TRBV25-1
TGTGCCAGCAGTGAAGCCCCGTCCTTCGCGGGGTCCTACAATGAGCAGTTCTTC
CASSEAPSFAGSYNEQFF
>TRBJ1-2|-|TRBD1|TRBV19
TGTGCCAGTAGTATTGGGACAGGCTATGGCTACACCTTC
CASSIGTGYGYTF
>TRBJ1-2|once|TRBD1|TRBV27
TGTGCCAGCAGTTTATTGTCAGGGGGCCGTTATGGCTACACCTTC
CASSLLSGGRYGYTF
>TRBJ2-7|-|-|TRBV2
TGTGCCAGTTCGCTCCAGGGCTACGAGCAGTACTTC
CASSLQGYEQYF
>TRBJ2-6|-|-|TRBV30
TGTGCCTGGAGTGTAGTACAGTCTGGGGCCAACGTCCTGACTTTC
CAWSVVQSGANVLTF
>TRBJ1-1|few|-|TRBV30
TGTGCCTGGACCCGGGTCACTGAAGCTTTCTTT
CAWTRVTEAFF
>TRBJ2-1|-|TRBD2|TRBV19
TGTGCCAGTAGTCAAACCGGGACTAGCGGGGGACTCTTC
CASSQTGTSGGLF
>TRBJ1-4|-|-|TRBV5-6
TGTGCCAGCAGCTTTCGAGGCCTAAATGAAAAACTGTTTTTT
CASSFRGLNEKLFF
>TRBJ2-3|-|-|TRBV14
TGTGCCAGCAGCCGGCTGGAGGCAGATACGCAGTATTTT
CASSRLEADTQYF
>TRBJ1-6|-|-|TRBV27
TGTGCCAGCAGCTTGGCTCCGGGAACTATAAATTCACCCCTCCACTTT
CASSLAPGTINSPLHF
>TRBJ2-5|-|TRBD1|TRBV28
TGTGCCAGCAGTAGACAGGGGAAAAGGGAGACCCAGTACTTC
CASSRQGKRETQYF
>TRBJ2-2|-|-|TRBV13
TGTGCCAGCAGCTTACCCAGGGGCGGGAGCCGCACCGGGGAGCTGTTTTTT
CASSLPRGGSRTGELFF
>TRBJ1-3|-|TRBD1|TRBV28
TGTGCCAGCAGTCTCTCGACAGGGGTCCTTAAGCTCTCTGGAAACACCATATATTTT
CASSLSTGVLKLSGNTIYF
>TRBJ1-5|-|-|TRBV19
TGTGCCAGTAGTATTGGGGGCTGGGGCAATCAGCCCCAGCATTTT
CASSIGGWGNQPQHF
>TRBJ2-1|-|TRBD2|TRBV5-1
TGCGCCAGCAGCTCCGGACTAGCGGGAGGGCCAAATGAGCAGTTCTTC
CASSSGLAGGPNEQFF
>TRBJ2-7|-|-|TRBV29-1
TGCAGCGTTGGGCCAAGACAGACCCATGAGCAGTACTTC
CSVGPRQTHEQYF
>TRBJ2-7|-|TRBD2|TRBV11-2
TGTGCCAGCAGCCCCTGGACTAGCGAGGGTTCCTACGAGCAGTACTTC
CASSPWTSEGSYEQYF
>TRBJ2-1|once|-|TRBV5-1
TGCGCCAGCAGCTTAGGACAGAAGAATGAGCAGTTCTTC
CASSLGQKNEQFF